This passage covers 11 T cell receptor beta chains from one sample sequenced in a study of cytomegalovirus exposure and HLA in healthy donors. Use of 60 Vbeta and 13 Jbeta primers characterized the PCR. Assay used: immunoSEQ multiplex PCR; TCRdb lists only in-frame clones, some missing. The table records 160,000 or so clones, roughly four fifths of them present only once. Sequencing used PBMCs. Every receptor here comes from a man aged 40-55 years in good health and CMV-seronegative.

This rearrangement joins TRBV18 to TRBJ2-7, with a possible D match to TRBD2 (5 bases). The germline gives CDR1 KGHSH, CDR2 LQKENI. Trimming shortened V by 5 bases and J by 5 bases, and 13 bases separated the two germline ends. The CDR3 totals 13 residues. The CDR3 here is CASSEVGGNEQYV. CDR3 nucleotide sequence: TGTGCCAGCTCAGAAGTCGGAGGCAACGAGCAGTACGTC.

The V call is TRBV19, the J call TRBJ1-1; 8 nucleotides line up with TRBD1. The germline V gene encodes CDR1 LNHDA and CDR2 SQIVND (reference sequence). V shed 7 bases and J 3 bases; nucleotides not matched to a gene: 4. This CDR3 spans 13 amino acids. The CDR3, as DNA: TGTGCCAGTACTGGACAGGGCGACACTGAAGCTTTCTTT. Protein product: CASTGQGDTEAFF.

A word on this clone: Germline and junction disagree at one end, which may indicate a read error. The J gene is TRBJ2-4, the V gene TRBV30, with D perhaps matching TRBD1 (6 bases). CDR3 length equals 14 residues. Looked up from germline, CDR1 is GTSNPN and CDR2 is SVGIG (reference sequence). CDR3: CAWGDTHRVNSQYF. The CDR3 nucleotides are TGTGCCTGGGGGGACACTCACAGGGTAAACAGTCAGTACTTC.

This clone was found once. CDR3 DNA: TGTGCCAGCAGCGATCCTACTAGCGGCTCCTACGAGCAGTACTTC. Protein product: CASSDPTSGSYEQYF. The chain joins TRBV11-2 to TRBJ2-7, with 8 bases fitting TRBD2. The germline CDR1 and CDR2 sequences are SGHAT and FQNNGV. J was trimmed by 0 bases and V by 5 bases; bases with no gene match: 6. The CDR3 extends over 15 amino acids.

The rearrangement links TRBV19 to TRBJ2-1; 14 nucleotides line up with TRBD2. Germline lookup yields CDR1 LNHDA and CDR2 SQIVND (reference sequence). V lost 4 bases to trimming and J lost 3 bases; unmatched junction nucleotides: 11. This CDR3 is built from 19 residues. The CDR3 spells CASSTSTPTSGRVYNEQFF. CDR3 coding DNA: TGTGCCAGTAGTACCTCCACCCCGACTAGCGGGAGGGTCTACAATGAGCAGTTCTTC.

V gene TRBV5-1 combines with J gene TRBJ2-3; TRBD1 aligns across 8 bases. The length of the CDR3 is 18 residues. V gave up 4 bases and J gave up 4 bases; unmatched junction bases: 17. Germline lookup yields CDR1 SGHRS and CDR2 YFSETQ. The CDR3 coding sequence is TGCGCCAGCAGCCCCGGACAGGGTTCGAATATGAGGGCAGATACGCAGTATTTT. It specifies CASSPGQGSNMRADTQYF.

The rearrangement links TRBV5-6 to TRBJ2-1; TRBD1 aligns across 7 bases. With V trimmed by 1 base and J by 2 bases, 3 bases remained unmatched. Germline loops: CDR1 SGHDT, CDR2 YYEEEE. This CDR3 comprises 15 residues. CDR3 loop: CASSLWDSTYNEQFF. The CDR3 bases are TGTGCCAGCAGCTTGTGGGACAGCACCTACAATGAGCAGTTCTTC.

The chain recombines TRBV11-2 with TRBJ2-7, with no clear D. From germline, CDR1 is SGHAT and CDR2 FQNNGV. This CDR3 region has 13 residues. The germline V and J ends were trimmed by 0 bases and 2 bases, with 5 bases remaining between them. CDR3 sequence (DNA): TGTGCCAGCAGCTTAGAGACACCCTACGAGCAGTACGTC. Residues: CASSLETPYEQYV.

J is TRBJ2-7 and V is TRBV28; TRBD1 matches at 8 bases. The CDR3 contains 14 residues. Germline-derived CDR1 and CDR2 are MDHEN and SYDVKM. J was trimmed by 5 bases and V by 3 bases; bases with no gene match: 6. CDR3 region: CASSFLTGADEQYV. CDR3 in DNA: TGTGCCAGCAGTTTCCTGACAGGGGCGGACGAGCAGTACGTC.

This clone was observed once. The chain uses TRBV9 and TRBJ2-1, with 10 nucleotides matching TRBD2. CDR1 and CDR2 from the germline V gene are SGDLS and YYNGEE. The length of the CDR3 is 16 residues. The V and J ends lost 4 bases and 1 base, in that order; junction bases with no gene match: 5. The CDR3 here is CASSTDSGRSYNEQFF. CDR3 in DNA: TGTGCCAGCAGCACAGATAGCGGGAGGTCCTACAATGAGCAGTTCTTC. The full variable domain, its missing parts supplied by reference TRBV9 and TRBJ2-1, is DSGVTQTPKHLITATGQRVTLRCSPRSGDLSVYWYQQSLDQGLQFLIQYYNGEERAKGNILERFSAQQFPDLHSELNLSSLELGDSALYFCASSTDSGRSYNEQFFGPGTRLTVL.

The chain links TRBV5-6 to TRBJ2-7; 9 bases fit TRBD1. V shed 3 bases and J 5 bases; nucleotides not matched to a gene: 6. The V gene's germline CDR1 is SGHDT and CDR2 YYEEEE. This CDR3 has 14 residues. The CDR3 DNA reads TGTGCCAGCAGCTACCGGGACAGGGTTCACGAGCAGTACTTC. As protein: CASSYRDRVHEQYF.